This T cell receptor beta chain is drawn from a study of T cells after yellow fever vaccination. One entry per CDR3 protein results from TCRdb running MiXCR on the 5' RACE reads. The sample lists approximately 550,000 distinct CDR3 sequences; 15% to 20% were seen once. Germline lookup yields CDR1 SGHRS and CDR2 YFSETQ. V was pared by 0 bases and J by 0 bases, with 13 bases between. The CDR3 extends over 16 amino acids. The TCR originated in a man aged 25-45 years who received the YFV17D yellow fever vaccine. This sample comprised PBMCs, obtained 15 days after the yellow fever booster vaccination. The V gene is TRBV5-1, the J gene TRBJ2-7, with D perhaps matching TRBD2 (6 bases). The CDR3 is CASSLGSAGSSYEQYF. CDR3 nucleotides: TGCGCCAGCAGCTTGGGCTCTGCGGGGAGCTCCTACGAGCAGTACTTC.